Below are 7 T cell receptor beta chains sequenced from a single sample in a study of T cells expressing NK-cell markers. After re-calling the 5' RACE reads, TCRdb lists one entry per CDR3 protein, DNA absent. The table gives some 410,000 distinct CDR3 sequences; the top ten clones make up less than 7.5% of it. The sample was blood T cells: a sorted CD56 or NKG2C T cell subset, CD4+ or CD8+ T cells, or bulk PBMC T cells (not recorded which). These receptors came from a woman aged 18-69 years in good health.

This sequence joins TRBV4-3 and TRBJ1-2; TCRdb's assignment of TRBD1 cannot be checked, as there is no DNA. Germline CDR1 and CDR2: LGHNA and YSLEER. The CDR3 is made up of 17 amino acids. The CDR3 loop reads CASSEDTGTGIFYGYTF.

V usage is TRBV30 and J usage is TRBJ1-1. The germline gives CDR1 GTSNPN, CDR2 SVGIG (reference sequence). This CDR3 is built from 14 residues. The CDR3 spells CAWNGRVLNTEAFF. Based on the CDR3 plus reference TRBV30 and TRBJ1-1, the full variable domain is SQTIHQWPATLVQPVGSPLSLECTVEGTSNPNLYWYRQAAGRGLQLLFYSVGIGQISSEVPQNLSASRPQDRQFILSSKKLLLSDSGFYLCAWNGRVLNTEAFFGQGTRLTVV.

The CDR3 sequence is CASSYSTSGYTDTQYF. This chain links TRBV6-5 with TRBJ2-3. The germline V gene has CDR1 MNHEY and CDR2 SVGAGI. The CDR3 spans 16 residues.

The chain carries TRBV30 and TRBJ1-5; TCRdb proposes TRBD1, but this gene call is untestable without DNA. CDR1 and CDR2 from the germline V gene are GTSNPN and SVGIG (reference sequence). The CDR3 runs to 13 residues. The CDR3 is CAWSGGQIQPQHF. Based on the CDR3 plus reference TRBV30 and TRBJ1-5, the full variable domain is SQTIHQWPATLVQPVGSPLSLECTVEGTSNPNLYWYRQAAGRGLQLLFYSVGIGQISSEVPQNLSASRPQDRQFILSSKKLLLSDSGFYLCAWSGGQIQPQHFGDGTRLSIL.

The chain joins TRBV2 to TRBJ1-1; without DNA, the TCRdb call of TRBD1 cannot be checked. The CDR3 runs to 16 residues. The germline gives CDR1 SNHLY, CDR2 FYNNEI. The CDR3 is CASSGRGILPNTEAFF.

The chain combines TRBV20-1 with TRBJ1-1; TCRdb's D call of TRBD1 is untestable without DNA. Germline assignment: CDR1 DFQATT and CDR2 SNEGSKA (reference sequence). This CDR3 has 14 amino acids. CDR3 loop: CSARDPAGATEAFF.

The chain joins TRBV19 to TRBJ1-1. The CDR3 has 14 residues. Germline assignment: CDR1 LNHDA and CDR2 SQIVND (reference sequence). The CDR3 reads CASSVTNTLGEAFF.